One sample yielded the 7 T cell receptor beta chains listed below, sequenced in a study of blood T cell repertoires in COVID-19 (dated by TCRdb to about 2020). Receptor libraries were prepared by the immunoSEQ multiplex PCR assay. The source is immuneACCESS, and TCRdb retained only in-frame sequences with V and J called. Part of the clones is not carried over; for the studies checked, unresolved V genes explain less than half of this, and the remainder is unexplained. This sample is represented by fewer than 40,000 clones; roughly nine tenths of them were singletons. The ten biggest clones cover approximately 5% of the sample. The sequenced sample consisted of peripheral blood. The receptors here all came from a human donor in a cohort sampled during active COVID-19.

This rearrangement joins TRBV7-9 to TRBJ1-1; D is possibly TRBD1 (5 bases). This CDR3 region has 14 residues. V lost 5 bases and J 1 base, leaving 11 bases between the germline ends. Germline V gene lookup returns CDR1 SEHNR and CDR2 FQNEAQ (reference sequence). The CDR3 bases are TGTGCCAGCAGCCCAGGGTCTGCGAACACTGAAGCTTTCTTT. Translating it yields CASSPGSANTEAFF.

J is TRBJ2-2 and V is TRBV4-1; D is possibly TRBD1 (5 bases). Germline V gene lookup returns CDR1 MGHRA and CDR2 YSYEKL. Trimming left V 4 bases short and J 7 bases short, with 13 bases between. CDR3 size: 14 residues. The chain's CDR3 is CASSPRQGDGELFF. The CDR3 DNA reads as TGCGCCAGCAGCCCAAGGCAGGGCGACGGGGAGCTGTTTTTT.

The chain has TRBV2 and TRBJ2-3; possible D gene TRBD1, 5 bases. Germline CDR1 and CDR2: SNHLY and FYNNEI. There are 11 residues in the CDR3. The V gene lost 7 bases and the J gene lost 9 bases, with 11 bases spanning the gap. In DNA, the CDR3 is TGTGCCAGCACTATCAAGGGGACGCAGTATTTT. This sequence encodes CASTIKGTQYF.

The chain uses TRBV7-6 and TRBJ1-3, with TRBD1 matching over 7 bases. The CDR3 has 15 amino acids. Germline CDR1 is SGHVS and CDR2 is FNYEAQ. With 3 bases clipped from V and 0 bases from J, the junction kept 2 bases outside the gene matches. DNA of the CDR3: TGTGCCAGCAGCTTGACAGGGAGCTCTGGAAACACCATATATTTT. Amino acid sequence: CASSLTGSSGNTIYF.

The chain joins TRBV27 to TRBJ1-1; D not certain. Germline CDR1 and CDR2: MNHEY and SMNVEV (reference sequence). The CDR3 runs 14 residues. Trimming took off 6 bases at V and 1 base at J, with 12 bases between the two ends. This CDR3 reads CASRRLQQNTEAFF. The CDR3 bases are TGTGCCAGCAGACGCTTACAGCAGAACACTGAAGCTTTCTTT.

The V gene is TRBV6-5, the J gene TRBJ2-5, with D tentatively TRBD1 (6 bases). CDR1 MNHEY and CDR2 SVGAGI come from the germline V gene. V was shortened by 8 bases and J by 1 base, with 11 bases between the two germline ends. This CDR3 has 13 residues. CDR3 sequence reads: CASLPGVQETQYF. CDR3 sequence (DNA): TGTGCCAGCTTACCAGGGGTCCAAGAGACCCAGTACTTC.

V and J are TRBV10-3 and TRBJ1-4; D ambiguous. The CDR3 totals 13 residues. Germline values: CDR1 ENHRY, CDR2 SYGVKD. Trimming left V 11 bases short and J 0 bases short, with 10 bases between. The CDR3 loop reads CAARTATNEKLFF. The CDR3 nucleotides are TGTGCCGCCCGGACTGCAACTAATGAAAAACTGTTTTTT.